This T cell receptor beta chain was sequenced for a study of blood T cell repertoires in COVID-19. CDR1 and CDR2 from the germline V gene are MNHEY and SVGEGT. The CDR3 has 16 residues. Trimming removed 2 bases from V and 9 bases from J; junction bases left unmatched: 6. The count of this clone is one. The repertoire was sequenced with immunoSEQ multiplex PCR; TCRdb's copy has only in-frame clones and lacks some. Of just under 350,000 clones detected, about 83% appear once; the ten largest clones hold around 3%. The sequenced sample consisted of peripheral blood. The chain carries TRBV6-2 or TRBV6-3 and TRBJ2-2; 13 bases match TRBD2. The receptor comes from a man between 25 and 39 years old with active or convalescent COVID-19. The CDR3 region has the DNA TGTGCCAGCAGTTACAAAGGACTAGCGGGAGTGCGGGAGCTGTTTTTT. Protein sequence: CASSYKGLAGVRELFF.